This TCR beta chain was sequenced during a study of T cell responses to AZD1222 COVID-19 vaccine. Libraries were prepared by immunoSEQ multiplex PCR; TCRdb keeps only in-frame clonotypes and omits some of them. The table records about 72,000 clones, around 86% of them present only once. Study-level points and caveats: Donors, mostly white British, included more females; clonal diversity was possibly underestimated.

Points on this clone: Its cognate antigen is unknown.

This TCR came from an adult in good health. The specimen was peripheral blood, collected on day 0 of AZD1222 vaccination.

In DNA form, the CDR3 reads TGTGCCAGCAGCTTAGGAATAGGGCTAGCCAAAAACATTCAGTACTTC. Residues: CASSLGIGLAKNIQYF. The chain recombines TRBV7-2 with TRBJ2-4; D remains unclear. The ends were cut back, 1 base at V and 0 bases at J, with 10 bases in the middle. Germline assignment: CDR1 SGHTA and CDR2 FQGNSA. The CDR3 spans 16 residues. The full variable domain, rest sourced from reference TRBV7-2 and TRBJ2-4, is GAGVSQSPSNKVTEKGKDVELRCDPISGHTALYWYRQSLGQGLEFLIYFQGNSAPDKSGLPSDRFSAERTGGSVSTLTIQRTQQEDSAVYLCASSLGIGLAKNIQYFGAGTRLSVL.